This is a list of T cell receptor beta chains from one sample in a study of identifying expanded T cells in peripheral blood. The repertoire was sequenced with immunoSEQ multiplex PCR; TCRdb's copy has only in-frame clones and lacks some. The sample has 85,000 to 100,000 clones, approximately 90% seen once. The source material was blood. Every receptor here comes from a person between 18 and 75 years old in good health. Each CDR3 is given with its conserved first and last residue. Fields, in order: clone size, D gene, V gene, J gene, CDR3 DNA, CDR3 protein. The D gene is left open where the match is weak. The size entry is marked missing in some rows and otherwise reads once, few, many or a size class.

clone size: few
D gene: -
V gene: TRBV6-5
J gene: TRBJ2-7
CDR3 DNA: TGTGCCAGCACGGACACGGTCTACGAGCAGTACTTC
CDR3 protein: CASTDTVYEQYF

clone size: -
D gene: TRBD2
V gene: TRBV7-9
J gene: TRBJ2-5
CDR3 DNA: TGTGCCAGCAGCGCCATTTCTTCGGGACTAGCGGTACAAGAGACCCAGTACTTC
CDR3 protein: CASSAISSGLAVQETQYF

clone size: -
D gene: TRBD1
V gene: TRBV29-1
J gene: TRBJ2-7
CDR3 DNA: TGCAGCGTTAGACAGGGTCGGTACGAGCAGTACTTC
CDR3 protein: CSVRQGRYEQYF

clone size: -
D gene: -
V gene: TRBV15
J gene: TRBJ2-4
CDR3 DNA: TGTGCCACCAGCAGAGATCACGACATTCAGTACTTC
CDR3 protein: CATSRDHDIQYF

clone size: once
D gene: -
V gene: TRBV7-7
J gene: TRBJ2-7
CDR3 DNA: TGTGCCAGCAGCGCAGGGGGTGGAGGGGAGCAGTACTTC
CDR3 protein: CASSAGGGGEQYF

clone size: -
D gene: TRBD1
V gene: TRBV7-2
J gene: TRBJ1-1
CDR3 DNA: TGTGCCAGCAGCTTCGACAGGGGAATAGCTTTCTTT
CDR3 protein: CASSFDRGIAFF

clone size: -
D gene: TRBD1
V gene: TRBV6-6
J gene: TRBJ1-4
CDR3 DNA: TGTGCCAGCAGTTTGATCCGGGACAGTAATGAAAAACTGTTTTTT
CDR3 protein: CASSLIRDSNEKLFF

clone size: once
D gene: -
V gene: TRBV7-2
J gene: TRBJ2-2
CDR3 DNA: TGTGCCAGCAGCTTAGTCTCGGGCAGAAACACCGGGGAGCTGTTTTTT
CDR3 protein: CASSLVSGRNTGELFF

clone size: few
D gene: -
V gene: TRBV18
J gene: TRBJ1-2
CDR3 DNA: TGTGCCAGCTCACCGGCCGGGACAACTAACTATGGCTACACCTTC
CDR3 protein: CASSPAGTTNYGYTF

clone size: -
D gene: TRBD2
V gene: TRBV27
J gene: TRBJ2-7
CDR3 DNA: TGTGCCAGCAGTTTGGTCCGGGAGGGCCCCCTCGAGCAGTACTTC
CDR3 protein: CASSLVREGPLEQYF

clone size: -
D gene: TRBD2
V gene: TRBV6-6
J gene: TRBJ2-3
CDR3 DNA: TGTGCCAGCTCTTCCGATCGGGGGGGCACAGATACGCAGTATTTT
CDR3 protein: CASSSDRGGTDTQYF

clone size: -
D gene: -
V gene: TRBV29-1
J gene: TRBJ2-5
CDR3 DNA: TGCAGCGTTTTACTAGCTGGAGAGACCCAGTACTTC
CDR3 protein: CSVLLAGETQYF

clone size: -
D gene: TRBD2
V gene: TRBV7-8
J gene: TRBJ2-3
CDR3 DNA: TGTGCCAGCAGCTTAGCGCGTACTAGCGGGGGGGGTACAGATACGCAGTATTTT
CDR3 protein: CASSLARTSGGGTDTQYF

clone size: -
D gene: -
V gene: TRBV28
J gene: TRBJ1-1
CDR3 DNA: TGTGCCAGCAGCCCCCTGGGGTTTGGGAACACTGAAGCTTTCTTT
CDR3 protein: CASSPLGFGNTEAFF

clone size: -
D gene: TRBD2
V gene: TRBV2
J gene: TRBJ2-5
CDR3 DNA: TGTGCCAGCGAGACGGGACTAGCGGGAGTACAAGAGACCCAGTACTTC
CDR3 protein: CASETGLAGVQETQYF

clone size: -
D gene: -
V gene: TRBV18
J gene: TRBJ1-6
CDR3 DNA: TGTGCCAGCTCACCAGGCCTCACGTTGGCCCTCCACTTT
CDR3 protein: CASSPGLTLALHF

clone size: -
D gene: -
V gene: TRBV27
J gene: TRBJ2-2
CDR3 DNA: TGTGCCAGCAGTTTAAGGGGCGGGACGACCGGGGAGCTGTTTTTT
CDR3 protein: CASSLRGGTTGELFF

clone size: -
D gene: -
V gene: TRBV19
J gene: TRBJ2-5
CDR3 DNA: TGTGCCAGTAGTGAGGGACGGAAAGAGACCCAGTACTTC
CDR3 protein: CASSEGRKETQYF

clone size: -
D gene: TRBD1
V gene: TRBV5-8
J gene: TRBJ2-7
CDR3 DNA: TGTGCCAGCAGGATTACAGGGGGCGGGTACGAGCAGTACTTC
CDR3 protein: CASRITGGGYEQYF

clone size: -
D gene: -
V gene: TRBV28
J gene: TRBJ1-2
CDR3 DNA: TGTGCCAGCAGTTCCGAGTACAGGGCCTTGACCTTC
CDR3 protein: CASSSEYRALTF

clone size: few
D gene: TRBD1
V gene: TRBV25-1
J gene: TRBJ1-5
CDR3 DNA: TGTGCCAGCAGTGGACAGGGCCAGCCCCAGCATTTT
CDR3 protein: CASSGQGQPQHF

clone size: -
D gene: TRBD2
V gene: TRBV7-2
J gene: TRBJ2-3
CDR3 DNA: TGTGCCAGCAGCTTAGTGTCGGGGGGTTCTAGCACAGATACGCAGTATTTT
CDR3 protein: CASSLVSGGSSTDTQYF

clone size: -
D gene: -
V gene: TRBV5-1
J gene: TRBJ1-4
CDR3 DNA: TGCGCCAGCAGCTTGATTGGGGGCGAGATTTCTAATGAAAAACTGTTTTTT
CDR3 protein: CASSLIGGEISNEKLFF

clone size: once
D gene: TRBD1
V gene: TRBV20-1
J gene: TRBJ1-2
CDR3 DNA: TGCAGTGCTGGCCGGGACAGGGACTACACCTTC
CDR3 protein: CSAGRDRDYTF

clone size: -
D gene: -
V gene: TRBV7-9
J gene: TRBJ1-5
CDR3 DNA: TGTGCCAGCAGCTTAGGGGGGGGGCCTCAGCCCCAGCATTTT
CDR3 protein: CASSLGGGPQPQHF

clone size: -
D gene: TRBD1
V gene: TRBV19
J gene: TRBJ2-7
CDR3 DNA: TGTGCCAGTAACGTGGGGACAGGGGGCTACGAGCAGTACTTC
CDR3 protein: CASNVGTGGYEQYF